This T cell receptor (beta chain) appears in the sequencing data of a study of human T cells and chemical hapten exposure. Study at large: Donors were sensitized with 2% DPC on the upper inner arm. Patients got weekly scalp diphenylcyclopropenone doses over the approximately 24-week study.

Study observations and caveats: Healthy individuals' immune responses may differ from those of donors, who had alopecia.

The CDR3 runs to 15 residues. Looked up from germline, CDR1 is MDHEN and CDR2 is SYDVKM. Trimming cost V 2 bases and J 2 bases, with 7 bases left between them. This clonotype has ten or more counts. The antigen remains unidentified. TCRdb fed the RACE reads into MiXCR, producing one record per CDR3 protein. This table has 300,000 to 450,000 distinct CDR3 sequences, more than 4.5% appearing once. The time point here: patch test 1, 2 weeks after DPC sensitization. Stated treatment: therapeutic diphenylcyclopropenone sensitization with weekly scalp DPC. Total RNA was isolated from whole blood that had not been fractionated.

The input for sequencing was whole blood, taken in connection with sensitization to the hapten diphenylcyclopropenone (DPC). The chain recombines TRBV28 with TRBJ1-6; weak D call: TRBD1 (5 bases). This TCR was recovered from a woman in her forties or fifties with alopecia areata. Some clones in this sample may be carry-over from other donors' samples. This chain's CDR3 is CASSLAGTYNSPLHF. The CDR3 nucleotides read TGTGCCAGCAGTTTAGCAGGGACCTATAATTCACCCCTCCACTTT.